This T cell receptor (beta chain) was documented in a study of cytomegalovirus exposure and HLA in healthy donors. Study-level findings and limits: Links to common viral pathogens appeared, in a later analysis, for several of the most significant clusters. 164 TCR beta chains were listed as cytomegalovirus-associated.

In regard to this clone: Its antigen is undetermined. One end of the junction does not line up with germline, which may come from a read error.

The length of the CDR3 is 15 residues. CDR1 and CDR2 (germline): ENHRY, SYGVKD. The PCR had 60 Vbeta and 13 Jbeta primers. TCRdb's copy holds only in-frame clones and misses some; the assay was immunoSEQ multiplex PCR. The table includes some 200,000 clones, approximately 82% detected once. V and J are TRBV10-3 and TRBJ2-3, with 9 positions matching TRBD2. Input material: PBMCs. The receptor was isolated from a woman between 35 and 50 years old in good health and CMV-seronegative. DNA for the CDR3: TGTGCCGTCAGTGAGCCTAGCGGGGTCGCAGATACGCAGTATTTT. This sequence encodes CAVSEPSGVADTQYF.